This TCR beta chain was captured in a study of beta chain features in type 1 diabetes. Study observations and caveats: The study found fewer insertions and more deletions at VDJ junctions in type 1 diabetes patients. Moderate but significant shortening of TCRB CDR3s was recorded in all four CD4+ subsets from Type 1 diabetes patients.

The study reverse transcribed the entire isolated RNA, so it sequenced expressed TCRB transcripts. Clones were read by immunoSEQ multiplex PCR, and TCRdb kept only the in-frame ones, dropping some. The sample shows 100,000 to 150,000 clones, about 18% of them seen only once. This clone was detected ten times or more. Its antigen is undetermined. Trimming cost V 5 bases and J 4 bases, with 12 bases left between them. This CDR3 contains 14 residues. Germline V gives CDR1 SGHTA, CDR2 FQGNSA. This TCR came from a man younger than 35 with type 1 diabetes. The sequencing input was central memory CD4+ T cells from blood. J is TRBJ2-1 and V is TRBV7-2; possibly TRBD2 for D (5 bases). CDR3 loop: CASSPSTAYNEQFF. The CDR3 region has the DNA TGTGCCAGCAGCCCTAGCACGGCTTACAATGAGCAGTTCTTC.